The rows below give T cell receptor beta chains drawn from one sample of a study of blood T cell repertoires in COVID-19. Produced via immunoSEQ multiplex PCR; TCRdb's table is partial and in-frame only. Of about 130,000 clones in the sample, just under 85% were seen once. The sample was peripheral blood. All receptors derive from a woman between 45 and 60 years old with acute or convalescent COVID-19. CDR3s include the opening cysteine and the closing phenylalanine or tryptophan. D genes are given only for firm matches. Clone size is not always given. Where it is, it says once, few, many or a class for expanded clones.

>TRBV5-6|16|TRBJ2-7|TRBD1|-
TGTGCCAGCAGCTCCTTCTTCGGGACAGGGCCCTACGAGCAGTACTTC
CASSSFFGTGPYEQYF
>TRBV10-3|19|TRBJ2-3|TRBD2|-
TGTGCCATCAGTGAGTCTGTCCCGGGCCTAGCGGGGAGTACAGATACGCAGTATTTT
CAISESVPGLAGSTDTQYF
>TRBV10-3|13|TRBJ1-3|-|-
TGTGCCAAGGACAGCCTCTCTGGAAACACCATATATTTT
CAKDSLSGNTIYF
>TRBV7-8|14|TRBJ1-4|-|-
TGTGCCAGCAGCATTGGACAGTTCCATGAAAAACTGTTTTTT
CASSIGQFHEKLFF
>TRBV10-3|15|TRBJ1-1|TRBD1|-
TGTGCCATCAGTATGAGGACAGGGGTGGACACTGAAGCTTTCTTT
CAISMRTGVDTEAFF
>TRBV18|15|TRBJ1-2|TRBD1|-
TGTGCCAGCTCACCTAGGGGACAGGGGGCCTATGGCTACACCTTC
CASSPRGQGAYGYTF
>TRBV2|13|TRBJ2-7|-|-
TGTGCCAGCGGCCGGGGGGCTAATTACGAGCAGTACTTC
CASGRGANYEQYF
>TRBV7-2|14|TRBJ1-2|TRBD1|once
TGTGCCAGCAGCCCAGGACAGGGGAGGAATGGCTACACCTTC
CASSPGQGRNGYTF
>TRBV4-1|15|TRBJ2-1|TRBD2|-
TGCGCCAGCAGCCAAAGAGCGGGGGTAGTAGGTGAGCAGTTCTTC
CASSQRAGVVGEQFF
>TRBV6-2/TRBV6-3|15|TRBJ2-2|TRBD1|-
TGTGCCAGCAGTCGACAGGGGGCGTTAACCGGGGAGCTGTTTTTT
CASSRQGALTGELFF
>TRBV13|13|TRBJ1-2|-|once
TGTGCCAGCAGCTTTAAAAGACAGCCCCTTTTATTTTTC
CASSFKRQPLLFF
>TRBV27|13|TRBJ2-1|-|-
TGTGCCAGCAGAGGGACTGGATACAATGAGCAGTTCTTC
CASRGTGYNEQFF
>TRBV4-1|15|TRBJ2-7|TRBD1|-
TGCGCCAGCAGCCAAGGTGAAAGGGGGCGATACGAGCAGTACTTC
CASSQGERGRYEQYF
>TRBV6-2/TRBV6-3|16|TRBJ1-2|TRBD1|-
TGTGCCAGCAGTTCCCTTGCGACAGGGGATGGCTATGGCTACACCTTC
CASSSLATGDGYGYTF
>TRBV12-5|13|TRBJ2-3|-|-
TGTGCTAGTGGTTCCACGGAGTTAGATACGCAGTATTTT
CASGSTELDTQYF
>TRBV30|14|TRBJ2-2|-|-
TGTGCCTGGAGTCCGGCGGGTTGGACCGGGGAGCTGTTTTTT
CAWSPAGWTGELFF
>TRBV27|14|TRBJ1-1|-|-
TGTGCCAGCAGTTTTGGGGGGATGAACACTGAAGCTTTCTTT
CASSFGGMNTEAFF
>TRBV9|13|TRBJ1-1|-|-
TGTGCCAGCAATCAGGCCCCGAACACTGAAGCTTTCTTT
CASNQAPNTEAFF
>TRBV4-2|15|TRBJ2-3|-|-
TGTGCCAGCAGCCAAGATCCGACTAGCACAGATACGCAGTATTTT
CASSQDPTSTDTQYF
>TRBV6-5|15|TRBJ1-1|-|-
TGTGCCACTTCGGCAGGGCGTGTACCGGCAGCGGAAGCTTTCTTT
CATSAGRVPAAEAFF
>TRBV5-6|17|TRBJ2-1|TRBD1|-
TGTGCCAGCAGCTTGGCCGTGGGACAGGGGACCTACAATGAGCAGTTCTTC
CASSLAVGQGTYNEQFF
>TRBV5-1|12|TRBJ2-7|-|-
TGCGCCAGCAGCCCAGCGTCCTACGAGCAGTACTTC
CASSPASYEQYF